Listed below are T cell receptor beta chains from one sample, sequenced in a study of shared clonotypes between healthy human individuals. Generated by immunoSEQ multiplex PCR, the TCRdb table keeps only in-frame clones and is missing some. The sample holds 850,000 to 1,200,000 clones, more than 60% seen once. Material: memory CD4+ T cells sorted from blood. The receptors derive from a man between 18 and 35 years old in good health. CDR3s include the opening cysteine and the closing phenylalanine or tryptophan. The order of the fields is J gene, clone size, D gene, V gene, CDR3 protein, CDR3 DNA. The D gene is left open where the match is weak. Only part of the rows carry a size: once, few, many, or a class if the clone is expanded.

TRBJ1-1	NA	NA	TRBV6-5	CASTLTGTSNTEAFF	TGTGCCAGCACCTTAACTGGCACTTCGAACACTGAAGCTTTCTTT
TRBJ1-1	NA	TRBD1	TRBV5-1	CASSLVPGQATRNTEAFF	TGCGCCAGCAGCTTGGTACCGGGACAGGCGACCCGGAACACTGAAGCTTTCTTT
TRBJ2-1	NA	NA	TRBV5-8	CASSGGESSYNEQFF	TGTGCCAGCAGTGGGGGCGAGAGCTCCTACAATGAGCAGTTCTTC
TRBJ2-3	NA	NA	TRBV27	CASGVRGLDTQYF	TGTGCCAGCGGCGTCAGGGGACTAGATACGCAGTATTTT
TRBJ2-7	NA	TRBD2	TRBV9	CASSVDGREEQYF	TGTGCCAGCAGCGTAGACGGGAGGGAGGAGCAGTACTTC
TRBJ2-4	NA	TRBD1	TRBV19	CASSIQGAGAKNIQYF	TGTGCCAGTAGTATCCAGGGGGCTGGGGCCAAAAACATTCAGTACTTC
TRBJ2-3	NA	TRBD2	TRBV5-1	CASSWSGGTDDTQYF	TGCGCCAGCAGCTGGAGCGGGGGGACCGATGATACGCAGTATTTT
TRBJ2-1	NA	TRBD1	TRBV6-6	CASSYSTGGYNEQFF	TGTGCCAGCAGTTACTCGACAGGGGGGTACAATGAGCAGTTCTTC
TRBJ2-7	NA	NA	TRBV6-6	CASSYLAQVTYEQYF	TGTGCCAGCAGTTACCTGGCCCAGGTAACCTACGAGCAGTACTTC
TRBJ2-7	NA	TRBD2	TRBV28	CASSLGGTSGGREQYF	TGTGCCAGCAGTTTAGGAGGGACTAGCGGGGGCCGGGAGCAGTACTTC
TRBJ2-3	NA	TRBD2	TRBV19	CASSRGRLPTDTQYF	TGTGCCAGTAGTCGCGGGAGGCTTCCCACAGATACGCAGTATTTT
TRBJ2-1	NA	TRBD2	TRBV5-6	CASSFFSAGDEQFF	TGTGCCAGCAGCTTTTTTTCGGCGGGGGATGAGCAGTTCTTC
TRBJ2-7	NA	NA	TRBV9	CASSDPGRSYEQYF	TGTGCCAGCAGCGACCCGGGGCGCTCCTACGAGCAGTACTTC
TRBJ1-2	few	NA	TRBV28	CASRVTDVYGYTF	TGTGCCAGTAGGGTTACGGACGTCTATGGCTACACCTTC
TRBJ1-4	NA	TRBD1	TRBV5-1	CASSLGRQGLEKLFF	TGCGCCAGCAGCTTGGGCAGACAGGGATTGGAAAAACTGTTTTTT
TRBJ1-4	NA	TRBD1	TRBV6-1	CASSVTGTGREKLFF	TGTGCCAGCAGTGTAACCGGGACAGGGCGGGAAAAACTGTTTTTT
TRBJ2-7	NA	NA	TRBV30	CAWSGGYEQYF	TGTGCCTGGAGTGGTGGATACGAGCAGTACTTC
TRBJ1-2	NA	NA	TRBV6-1	CASSGIWRGLRNYGYTF	TGTGCCAGCAGTGGTATATGGAGGGGTCTTAGGAACTATGGCTACACCTTC
TRBJ2-1	few	TRBD1	TRBV2	CASRFRSTGDNEQFF	TGTGCCAGCAGGTTCCGTTCGACAGGGGACAATGAGCAGTTCTTC
TRBJ2-7	many	NA	TRBV28	CASRSSPAYEQYF	TGTGCCAGCAGGTCCTCCCCCGCCTACGAGCAGTACTTC
TRBJ2-7	many	TRBD2	TRBV7-6	CASSPQAGGYEQYF	TGTGCCAGCAGCCCCCAAGCGGGAGGGTACGAGCAGTACTTC
TRBJ1-1	NA	NA	TRBV2	CASSAMRVNTEAFF	TGTGCCAGCAGTGCGATGCGGGTGAACACTGAAGCTTTCTTT
TRBJ2-3	once	NA	TRBV27	CASTEANTDTQYF	TGTGCCAGCACGGAGGCCAACACAGATACGCAGTATTTT
TRBJ2-3	NA	NA	TRBV5-1	CASSTSASTDTQYF	TGCGCCAGTTCCACTTCCGCTAGCACAGATACGCAGTATTTT
TRBJ1-1	NA	NA	TRBV18	CASSPYEAGMNTEAFF	TGTGCCAGCTCACCATATGAAGCAGGCATGAACACTGAAGCTTTCTTT
TRBJ2-7	NA	TRBD1	TRBV7-9	CASSLGQGVYEQYF	TGTGCCAGCAGCCTGGGACAGGGGGTCTACGAGCAGTACTTC
TRBJ1-5	many	NA	TRBV7-2	CASSSRQAGQPQHF	TGTGCCAGCAGCTCAAGACAGGCAGGCCAGCCCCAGCATTTT
TRBJ2-2	once	TRBD1	TRBV19	CASSIGTAITGELFF	TGTGCCAGTAGTATCGGGACAGCCATCACCGGGGAGCTGTTTTTT
TRBJ1-2	NA	NA	TRBV25-1	CASSQLMGHHGYTF	TGTGCCAGCAGTCAGCTCATGGGACACCATGGCTACACCTTC
TRBJ1-5	few	TRBD1	TRBV10-3	CAISESGGQKNQPQHF	TGTGCCATCAGTGAGTCGGGGGGACAGAAGAATCAGCCCCAGCATTTT
TRBJ1-1	NA	TRBD1	TRBV19	CASRFAGQGGTEAFF	TGTGCCAGTAGATTCGCGGGACAGGGGGGCACTGAAGCTTTCTTT
TRBJ1-6	NA	NA	TRBV7-2	CASSSQGGNSPLHF	TGTGCCAGCAGCTCCCAGGGAGGTAATTCACCCCTCCACTTT
TRBJ1-1	few	TRBD1	TRBV6-5	CASSYSTGFSFF	TGTGCCAGCAGTTACTCGACAGGGTTTAGTTTCTTT
TRBJ2-1	NA	NA	TRBV10-3	CAAGAGDREQFF	TGTGCCGCGGGGGCGGGAGATAGAGAGCAGTTCTTC
TRBJ2-5	NA	NA	TRBV12-2	CASRLVGRAQETQYF	TGTGCAAGTCGCTTAGTGGGCAGGGCACAAGAGACCCAGTACTTC
TRBJ2-5	few	TRBD1	TRBV11-1	CASSQDRVETQYF	TGTGCCAGCAGCCAGGACAGGGTGGAGACCCAGTACTTC
TRBJ2-1	NA	TRBD1	TRBV7-2	CASSLAQGAYNEQFF	TGTGCCAGCAGCTTAGCGCAGGGGGCATACAATGAGCAGTTCTTC
TRBJ2-2	NA	NA	TRBV5-8	CASSLIRVGANTGELFF	TGTGCCAGCAGTTTGATAAGGGTCGGAGCGAACACCGGGGAGCTGTTTTTT
TRBJ1-1	NA	TRBD1	TRBV6-1	CASSRGQVNTEAFF	TGTGCCAGCAGTAGGGGACAGGTAAACACTGAAGCTTTCTTT
TRBJ1-6	NA	TRBD1	TRBV7-9	CASSYPTGNSPLHF	TGTGCCAGCAGCTACCCGACAGGGAATTCACCCCTCCACTTT
TRBJ1-6	NA	TRBD1	TRBV27	CASSSATGGVNSPLHF	TGTGCCAGCAGCTCCGCGACAGGGGGCGTTAATTCACCCCTCCACTTT
TRBJ2-2	NA	NA	TRBV28	CASSPPGHQATGELFF	TGTGCCAGCAGTCCCCCGGGACACCAGGCCACCGGGGAGCTGTTTTTT
TRBJ1-2	NA	NA	TRBV5-6	CASKGLRYGYTF	TGTGCCAGCAAAGGATTGCGATATGGCTACACCTTC
TRBJ2-5	NA	NA	TRBV10-2	CASSESSGIGETQYF	TGCGCCAGCAGTGAGTCGTCTGGGATTGGCGAGACCCAGTACTTC
TRBJ2-5	NA	NA	TRBV2	CASSVERKETQYF	TGTGCCAGCAGTGTCGAGCGGAAAGAGACCCAGTACTTC
TRBJ2-7	NA	NA	TRBV7-2	CASSLEWAAYEQYF	TGTGCCAGCAGCTTAGAGTGGGCGGCCTACGAGCAGTACTTC
TRBJ1-5	NA	NA	TRBV30	CAWSVKGSHQPQHF	TGTGCCTGGAGTGTAAAGGGGTCCCATCAGCCCCAGCATTTT
TRBJ1-1	NA	NA	TRBV11-2	CASSPLDRLSEAFF	TGTGCCAGCAGCCCACTAGACAGGTTGTCTGAAGCTTTCTTT
TRBJ2-7	NA	TRBD1	TRBV18	CASSPSTGGPNEQYF	TGTGCCAGCTCACCCTCGACAGGGGGGCCCAACGAGCAGTACTTC
TRBJ2-5	NA	TRBD2	TRBV30	CACTSGGRETQYF	TGTGCCTGCACCTCGGGGGGGCGAGAGACCCAGTACTTC
TRBJ1-3	NA	NA	TRBV6-5	CASSLSWAASGNTIYF	TGTGCCAGCAGTTTGAGCTGGGCGGCTTCTGGAAACACCATATATTTT
TRBJ2-1	NA	TRBD2	TRBV28	CASRTRNSYNEQFF	TGTGCCAGCCGGACTAGAAACTCCTACAATGAGCAGTTCTTC
TRBJ2-3	once	NA	TRBV27	CASSPWLAWTDTQYF	TGTGCCAGCAGTCCCTGGCTAGCTTGGACAGATACGCAGTATTTT
TRBJ2-7	once	NA	TRBV7-2	CASSLDAGASYEQYF	TGTGCCAGCAGCTTAGATGCGGGGGCCTCCTACGAGCAGTACTTC
TRBJ2-5	many	NA	TRBV5-1	CASSSGDRLTETQYF	TGCGCCAGCAGCAGCGGGGACAGACTTACGGAGACCCAGTACTTC
TRBJ2-7	NA	TRBD1	TRBV5-8	CASSSRGTGYTYEQYF	TGTGCCAGCAGCTCACGTGGGACAGGATATACCTACGAGCAGTACTTC
TRBJ2-7	NA	TRBD2	TRBV5-5	CASSFDVAGGAPREQYF	TGTGCCAGCAGCTTTGACGTGGCGGGGGGGGCCCCTCGCGAGCAGTACTTC